This passage covers 13 T cell receptor beta chains from one sample sequenced in a study of tumor-infiltrating lymphocytes in primary liver carcinoma (dated by TCRdb to the late 2010s). The sequencer was an Illumina HiSeq 2500. A constant-region primer and ProtoScript II reverse transcriptase were used to reverse-transcribe TCRbeta-specific cDNA from around 480 ng total RNA. Three nested multiplex PCR rounds, following a slightly modified ARM-PCR procedure, were used to build the TCRbeta libraries. Each of the first two PCR rounds ran for approximately 10 cycles using multiplex TRBV1-TRBV30 forward primers together with a Cbeta reverse primer. Using fastp at Q25 and MiXCR, TCRdb reprocessed the public reads and kept productive beta chains. Each record represents a unique CDR3 protein, reported with the most common genes and DNA among its rows. The sample table records fewer than 110,000 distinct CDR3 sequences; 55% to 80% of these occur just once. 9% to 15% of the sample rests with the top ten.

Total RNA and DNA were co-extracted without cell sorting from approximately 22-30 mg of bulk tissue using the AllPrep DNA/RNA mini kit. Sequenced: liver tumor tissue from sampling region 2. This specimen's cell subset or site label, per the study, means: tumor region T2, inferior pole. The receptors shown here come from an older woman with primary liver carcinoma and hepatitis B virus infection.

A note on this clonotype: This may stem from a read error, because a much larger clone lies one nucleotide away. V is TRBV2 and J is TRBJ2-2; a weak D match, TRBD1 (6 bases). The V end was cut by 4 bases, the J end by 6 bases, with 15 bases between. Per the germline V gene, CDR1 is SNHLY and CDR2 is FYNNEI. This CDR3 has 15 amino acids. The CDR3 region is CASSGEQGNAGELFF. Written as DNA, the CDR3 is TGTGCCAGCAGTGGCGAGCAGGGGAATGCCGGGGAGCTGTTTTTT.

Points on this clonotype: This CDR3 is missing its conserved last phenylalanine or tryptophan, likely due to a read error. V and J are TRBV6-1 and TRBJ2-1; perhaps TRBD1 as D (6 bases). The CDR3 covers 17 residues. CDR1 and CDR2 from the germline V gene are MNHNS and SASEGT. The DNA of the CDR3 is TGTGTCAGCAGTGAAGCAGGGGCCTGGAGCTCCTATAATGAGCAGTTCCTC. Its protein product is CVSSEAGAWSSYNEQFL.

The sample holds many counts of this clonotype. The rearrangement joins TRBV10-1 to TRBJ2-3, with TRBD2 as a possible D gene (6 bases). Per the germline V gene, CDR1 is WNHNN and CDR2 is SYGVQD (reference sequence). The CDR3 is 15 amino acids. V shed 0 bases and J shed 4 bases, with 11 bases lying between them. The CDR3 here is CASSESLGGADTQYF. As DNA, the CDR3 is TGCGCCAGCAGTGAGTCATTGGGGGGAGCAGATACGCAGTATTTT.

The genes are TRBV6-1 and TRBJ1-1, with D possibly being TRBD1 (6 bases). In germline, CDR1 is MNHNS, CDR2 SASEGT. Trimming cost V 2 bases and J 3 bases, with 10 bases left between them. This CDR3 has 14 residues. CDR3 protein: CASSEYKGDTEAFF. In DNA form, the CDR3 reads TGTGCCAGCAGTGAATACAAGGGGGACACTGAAGCTTTCTTT.

Remarks on this clonotype: Sequence at one end of the junction differs from germline and may be a read error. The rearrangement joins TRBV7-9 to TRBJ2-5, with D tentatively TRBD2 (5 bases). CDR1 is SEHNR, CDR2 FQNEAQ, per germline (reference sequence). This CDR3 spans 13 amino acids. The chain's CDR3 is CASSPRESETKDF. CDR3 nucleotide sequence: TGTGCCAGCAGCCCAAGGGAGAGCGAGACCAAGGACTTC.

This clonotype has a count of ten or more. The rearrangement uses TRBV6-1 and TRBJ2-7, with 7 nucleotides matching TRBD2. V dropped 8 bases and J dropped 3; count of bases not matched to a gene: 13. Germline V lookup: CDR1 MNHNS, CDR2 SASEGT. CDR3 size: 15 residues. DNA for the CDR3: TGTGCCAGCCGAACTATGGCGGGAGTGATCTACGAGCAGTACTTC. Protein sequence: CASRTMAGVIYEQYF.

Concerning this clonotype: A much more abundant neighbour one base away suggests this may be a read error. Since no conserved phenylalanine or tryptophan closes the CDR3, a read error is the likely cause. This CDR3 reads CASSLSGTGATNEKLFV. The DNA for the CDR3 is TGTGCCAGCAGTTTATCCGGGACAGGGGCAACTAATGAAAAACTGTTTGTT. The V gene is TRBV28, the J gene TRBJ1-4; TRBD1 agrees at 10 bases. V lost 1 base and J lost 0; bases outside the gene matches: 2. The CDR3 contains 17 residues. Germline assignment: CDR1 MDHEN and CDR2 SYDVKM.

With respect to this clonotype: One junction end disagrees with the germline gene, perhaps due to a read error. The chain carries TRBV11-2 and TRBJ2-5, with unresolved D. The germline V gene has CDR1 SGHAT and CDR2 FQNNGV. The CDR3 has 16 amino acids. The CDR3 loop reads CTSSYSRDSWRETHYF. In DNA, the CDR3 is TGTACCAGCAGCTACTCCCGTGATAGCTGGAGAGAGACCCACTACTTC. Variable domain in full (rest from reference TRBV11-2 and TRBJ2-5): EAGVAQSPRYKIIEKRQSVAFWCNPISGHATLYWYQQILGQGPKLLIQFQNNGVVDDSQLPKDRFSAERLKGVDSTLKIQPAKLEDSAVYLCTSSYSRDSWRETHYFGPGTRLLVL.

This clonotype was counted between two and nine times. The chain is built from TRBV4-2 and TRBJ2-7; a weak D match, TRBD2 (6 bases). The CDR3 runs 18 residues. The germline V gene has CDR1 LGHNA and CDR2 YNFKEQ. V lost 1 base to trimming and J lost 3 bases, with 22 bases between them. CDR3 DNA sequence: TGTGCCAGCAGCCAAGGTGCGCGGGAAGGTCCCCGATTCTACGAGCAGTACTTC. Its protein is CASSQGAREGPRFYEQYF.

With respect to this clonotype: Since the CDR3 does not end with the conserved phenylalanine or tryptophan, this likely comes from a read error. V and J are TRBV5-4 and TRBJ2-5; 12 positions match TRBD2. J lost 4 bases, V lost 8 bases, and 9 bases had no gene match. The CDR3 is made up of 15 amino acids. Germline V CDR1 and CDR2: SGHNT, YYREEE (reference sequence). Here the CDR3 reads CASSPRLAGAETQYL. The DNA for the CDR3 is TGTGCCAGTAGCCCCCGACTAGCGGGAGCAGAGACCCAGTACTTA.

The V and J genes are TRBV7-3 and TRBJ2-3, with D tentatively TRBD1 (5 bases). V lost 10 bases to trimming and J lost 7 bases, with 24 bases between them. Germline loops: CDR1 SGHTA, CDR2 FQGTGA. This CDR3 is built from 15 residues. CDR3 sequence: CANCLNQGPLNTQYF. The CDR3 DNA sequence: TGTGCCAACTGCTTAAACCAGGGCCCCTTAAATACGCAGTATTTT.

The chain uses TRBV11-2 and TRBJ2-3, with D possibly TRBD2 on 6 matching bases. CDR1 SGHAT and CDR2 FQNNGV come from the germline V gene. This CDR3 has 14 amino acids. Trimming shortened V by 6 bases and J by 7 bases, and 17 bases separated the two germline ends. As DNA, the CDR3 is TGTGCCAGCAGTCCCGGACTACCCACGTATACGCAGTATTTT. Its translation is CASSPGLPTYTQYF.

The sample holds many counts of this clonotype. The chain recombines TRBV28 with TRBJ1-4, with a possible D match to TRBD1 (5 bases). Germline V gene lookup returns CDR1 MDHEN and CDR2 SYDVKM. V dropped 8 bases and J dropped 8 bases, with 15 bases sitting between them. There are 13 residues in the CDR3. The CDR3 DNA reads TGTGCCAGCGGCGACAGAGTGTGGGAAAAACTGTTTTTT. This sequence encodes CASGDRVWEKLFF.